This TCR beta chain was profiled in a study of T cells expressing NK-cell markers. Study overall: Seven sequenced donors out of eight were HCMV-seropositive, one seronegative.

To note about this clonotype: Its antigen is unidentified.

Libraries used 5'RACE template switching adding universal primer site and UMIs. No DNA is given; TCRdb re-called the 5' RACE reads and lists each CDR3 protein once. The sample totals roughly 180,000 distinct CDR3 sequences; its top ten clones hold around 18%. Study-level points and caveats: Once again these clonotypes came out on top in the CD3+CD56-NKG2C+ fraction of several donors. Dominant NKG2C+ clonotypes made up about 1.0-7.5% of CD8+ T cells in roughly 6 donors.

The CDR3 consists of 13 residues. Germline CDR1 is SQVTM and CDR2 is ANQGSEA. The receptor's source is a woman aged 18-70 years in good health. The sequencing input was blood T cells: a sorted CD56 or NKG2C T cell subset, CD4+ or CD8+ T cells, or bulk PBMC T cells (not recorded which). The gene calls are TRBV29-1 and TRBJ2-5; TCRdb designates TRBD2, a call that cannot be tested without DNA. The chain's CDR3 is CSVSSGWEETQYF.